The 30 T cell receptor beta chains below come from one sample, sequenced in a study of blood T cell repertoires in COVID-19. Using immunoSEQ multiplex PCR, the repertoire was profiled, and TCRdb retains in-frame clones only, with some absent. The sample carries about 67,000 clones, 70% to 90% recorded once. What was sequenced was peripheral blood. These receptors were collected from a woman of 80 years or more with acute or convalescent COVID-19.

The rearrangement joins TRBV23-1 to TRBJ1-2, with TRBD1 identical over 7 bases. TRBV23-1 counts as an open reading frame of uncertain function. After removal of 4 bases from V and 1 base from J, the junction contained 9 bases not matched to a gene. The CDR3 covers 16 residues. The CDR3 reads CASSLDGQVYNYGYTF. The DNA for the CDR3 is TGCGCCAGCAGTCTAGACGGACAGGTGTATAACTATGGCTACACCTTC.

CDR3: CASKLGQGVSEQYF. CDR3 in DNA: TGTGCCAGCAAGTTGGGGCAGGGGGTTAGCGAGCAGTACTTC. The genes are TRBV27 and TRBJ2-7, with 7 bases lining up with TRBD1. Germline CDR1 reads MNHEY; CDR2 reads SMNVEV (reference sequence). After removal of 7 bases from V and 6 bases from J, the junction contained 12 bases not matched to a gene. The length of the CDR3 is 14 residues.

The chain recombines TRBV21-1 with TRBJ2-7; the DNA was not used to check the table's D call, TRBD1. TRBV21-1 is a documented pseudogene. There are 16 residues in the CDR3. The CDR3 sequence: CASSKGGGTGIHEQYF. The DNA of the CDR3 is TGTGCCAGCAGCAAAGGGGGCGGGACAGGGATCCACGAGCAGTACTTC.

The CDR3 coding sequence is TGTGCCAGCAGCTGGGACAGGAACACTGAAGCTTTCTTT. Protein sequence: CASSWDRNTEAFF. The chain has TRBV11-3 and TRBJ1-1; 7 nucleotides align to TRBD1. Germline-derived CDR1 and CDR2 are SGHNT and YENEEA. V gave up 4 bases and J gave up 1 base; unmatched junction bases: 0. CDR3 length equals 13 residues.

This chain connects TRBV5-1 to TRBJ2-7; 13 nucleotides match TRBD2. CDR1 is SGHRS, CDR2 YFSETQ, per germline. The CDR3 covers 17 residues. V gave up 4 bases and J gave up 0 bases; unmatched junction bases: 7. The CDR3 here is CASSPRTSGGPSYEQYF. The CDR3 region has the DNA TGCGCCAGCAGCCCACGGACTAGCGGGGGCCCCTCCTACGAGCAGTACTTC.

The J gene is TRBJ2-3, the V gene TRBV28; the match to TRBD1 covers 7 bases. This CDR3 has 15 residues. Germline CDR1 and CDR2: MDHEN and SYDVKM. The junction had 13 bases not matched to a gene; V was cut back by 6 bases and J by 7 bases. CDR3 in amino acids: CASSSPRTGHYTQYF. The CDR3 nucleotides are TGTGCCAGCAGCTCTCCGAGGACAGGACATTATACGCAGTATTTT.

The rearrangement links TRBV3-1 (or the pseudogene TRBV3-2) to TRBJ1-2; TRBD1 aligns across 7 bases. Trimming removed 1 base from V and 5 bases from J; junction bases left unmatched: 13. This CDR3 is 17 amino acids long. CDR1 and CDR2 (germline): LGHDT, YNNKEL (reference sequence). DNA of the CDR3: TGTGCCAGCAGCCAAGGGGCACTAACAGGGGTTCGGTATGGCTACACCTTC. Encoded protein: CASSQGALTGVRYGYTF.

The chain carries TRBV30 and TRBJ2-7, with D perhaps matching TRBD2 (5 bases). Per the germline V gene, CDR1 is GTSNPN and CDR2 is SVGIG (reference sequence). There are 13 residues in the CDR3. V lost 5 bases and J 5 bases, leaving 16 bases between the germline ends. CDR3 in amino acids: CAWSVGLGDEQYF. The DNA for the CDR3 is TGTGCCTGGTCTGTCGGGCTCGGGGACGAGCAGTACTTC.

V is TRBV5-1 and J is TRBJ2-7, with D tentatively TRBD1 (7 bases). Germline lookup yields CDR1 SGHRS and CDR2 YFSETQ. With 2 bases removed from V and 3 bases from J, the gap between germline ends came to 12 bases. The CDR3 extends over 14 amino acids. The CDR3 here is CASSFGQGGYEQYF. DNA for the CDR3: TGCGCCAGCAGCTTTGGTCAGGGGGGCTACGAGCAGTACTTC.

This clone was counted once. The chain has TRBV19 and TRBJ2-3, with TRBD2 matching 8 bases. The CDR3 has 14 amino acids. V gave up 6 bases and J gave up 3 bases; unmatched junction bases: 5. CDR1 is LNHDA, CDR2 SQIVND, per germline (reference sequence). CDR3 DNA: TGTGCCAGTAGGGAGCGGGGGACTACAGATACGCAGTATTTT. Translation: CASRERGTTDTQYF.

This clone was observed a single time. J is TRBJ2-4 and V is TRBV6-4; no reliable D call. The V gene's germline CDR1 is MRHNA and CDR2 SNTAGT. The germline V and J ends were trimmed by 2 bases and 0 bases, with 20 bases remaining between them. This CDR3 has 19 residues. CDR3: CASSDMSDDAFLAKNIQYF. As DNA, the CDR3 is TGTGCCAGCAGTGACATGAGCGATGATGCCTTCCTAGCCAAAAACATTCAGTACTTC.

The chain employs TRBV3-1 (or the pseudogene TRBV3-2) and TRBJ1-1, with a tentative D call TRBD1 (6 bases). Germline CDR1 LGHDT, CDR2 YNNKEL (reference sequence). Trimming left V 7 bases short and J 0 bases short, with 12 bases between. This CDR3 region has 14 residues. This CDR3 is CASTRTEVNTEAFF. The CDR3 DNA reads TGTGCCAGCACCAGGACAGAGGTGAACACTGAAGCTTTCTTT.

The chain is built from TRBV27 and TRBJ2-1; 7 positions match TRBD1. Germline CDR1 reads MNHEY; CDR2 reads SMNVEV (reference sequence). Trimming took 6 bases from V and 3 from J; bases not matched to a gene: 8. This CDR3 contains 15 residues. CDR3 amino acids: CASSRNGQVYNEQFF. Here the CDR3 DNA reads TGTGCCAGCAGCCGGAACGGACAGGTCTACAATGAGCAGTTCTTC.

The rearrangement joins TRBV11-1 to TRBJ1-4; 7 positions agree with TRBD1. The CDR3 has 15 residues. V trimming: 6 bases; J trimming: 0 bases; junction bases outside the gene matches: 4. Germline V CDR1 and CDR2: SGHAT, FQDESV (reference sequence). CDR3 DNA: TGTGCCAGCAGACCCGGGACAGCAACTAATGAAAAACTGTTTTTT. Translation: CASRPGTATNEKLFF.

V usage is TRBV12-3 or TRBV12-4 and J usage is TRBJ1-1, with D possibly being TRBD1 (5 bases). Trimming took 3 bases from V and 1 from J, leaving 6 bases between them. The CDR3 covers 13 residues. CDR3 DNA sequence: TGTGCCAGCAGTTTGGGGCCGAACACTGAAGCTTTCTTT. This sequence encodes CASSLGPNTEAFF.

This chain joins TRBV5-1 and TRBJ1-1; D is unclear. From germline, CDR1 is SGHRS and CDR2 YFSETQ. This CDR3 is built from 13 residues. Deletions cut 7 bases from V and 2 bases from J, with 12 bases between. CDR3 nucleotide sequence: TGCGCCAGCCGCCAAGCCGTTAACACTGAAGCTTTCTTT. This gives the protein CASRQAVNTEAFF.

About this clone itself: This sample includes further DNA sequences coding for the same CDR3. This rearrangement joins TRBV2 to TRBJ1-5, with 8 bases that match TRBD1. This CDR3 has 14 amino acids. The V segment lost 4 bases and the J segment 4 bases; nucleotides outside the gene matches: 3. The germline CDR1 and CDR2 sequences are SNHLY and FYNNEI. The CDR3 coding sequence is TGTGCCAGCAGTGGTACAGGGGGTAATCAGCCCCAGCATTTT. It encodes CASSGTGGNQPQHF. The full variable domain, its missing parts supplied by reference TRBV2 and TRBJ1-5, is EPEVTQTPSHQVTQMGQEVILRCVPISNHLYFYWYRQILGQKVEFLVSFYNNEISEKSEIFDDQFSVERPDGSNFTLKIRSTKLEDSAMYFCASSGTGGNQPQHFGDGTRLSIL.

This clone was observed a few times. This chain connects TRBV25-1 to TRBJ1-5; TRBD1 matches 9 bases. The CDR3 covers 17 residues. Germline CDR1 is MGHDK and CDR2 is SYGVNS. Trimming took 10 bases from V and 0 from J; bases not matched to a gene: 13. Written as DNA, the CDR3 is TGTGCCACGCGCCAGGGAGACAGGGGGTATAGCAATCAGCCCCAGCATTTT. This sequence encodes CATRQGDRGYSNQPQHF.

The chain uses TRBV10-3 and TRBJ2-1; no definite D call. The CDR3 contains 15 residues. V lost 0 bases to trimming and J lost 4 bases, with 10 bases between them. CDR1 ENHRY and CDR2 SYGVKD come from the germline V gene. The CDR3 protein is CAISESRVGYNEQFF. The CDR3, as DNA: TGTGCCATCAGTGAGTCGAGAGTCGGTTACAATGAGCAGTTCTTC.

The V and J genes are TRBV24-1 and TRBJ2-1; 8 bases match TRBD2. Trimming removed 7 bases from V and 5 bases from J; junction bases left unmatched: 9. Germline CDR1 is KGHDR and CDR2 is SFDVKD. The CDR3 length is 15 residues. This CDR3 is CATSDPSGGDNEQFF. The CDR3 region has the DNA TGTGCCACCAGCGACCCCAGCGGGGGAGACAATGAGCAGTTCTTC.

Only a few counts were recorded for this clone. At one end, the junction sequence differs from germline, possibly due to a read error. CDR3 DNA sequence: TGTGCCAGCACTTTAGCGGGGGTCCAAGAGACCCAGTACTTC. This sequence encodes CASTLAGVQETQYF. The chain recombines TRBV28 with TRBJ2-5, with 9 bases lining up with TRBD2. This CDR3 has 14 amino acids. CDR1 MDHEN and CDR2 SYDVKM come from the germline V gene.

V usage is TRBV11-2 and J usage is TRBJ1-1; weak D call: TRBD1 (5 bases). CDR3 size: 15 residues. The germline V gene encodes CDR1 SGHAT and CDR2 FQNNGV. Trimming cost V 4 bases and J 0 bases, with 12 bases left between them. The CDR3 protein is CASSSRQTLNTEAFF. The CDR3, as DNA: TGTGCCAGCAGCTCTAGACAGACTTTGAACACTGAAGCTTTCTTT.

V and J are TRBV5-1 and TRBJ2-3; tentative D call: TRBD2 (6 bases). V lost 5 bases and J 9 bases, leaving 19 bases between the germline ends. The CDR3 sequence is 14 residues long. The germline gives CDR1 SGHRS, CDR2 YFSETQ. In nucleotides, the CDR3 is TGCGCCAGCAGTTGGGACTCCTCCTTTGAGACGCAGTATTTT. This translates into CASSWDSSFETQYF.

The CDR3 sequence: CASSPKAAGETQYF. In nucleotides, the CDR3 is TGTGCCAGCTCACCAAAAGCGGCGGGCGAGACCCAGTACTTC. The chain links TRBV18 to TRBJ2-5; tentatively, D is TRBD2 (5 bases). Germline V lookup: CDR1 KGHSH, CDR2 LQKENI. The CDR3 covers 14 residues. V dropped 2 bases and J dropped 5 bases, with 12 bases sitting between them.

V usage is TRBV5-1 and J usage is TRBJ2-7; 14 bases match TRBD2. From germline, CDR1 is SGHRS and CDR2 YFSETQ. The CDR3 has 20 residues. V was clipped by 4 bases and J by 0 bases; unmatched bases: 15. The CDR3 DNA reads TGCGCCAGCAGCCAAGGGACTAGCGGGAGAGAGGCCCTCCGCTCCTACGAGCAGTACTTC. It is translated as CASSQGTSGREALRSYEQYF.

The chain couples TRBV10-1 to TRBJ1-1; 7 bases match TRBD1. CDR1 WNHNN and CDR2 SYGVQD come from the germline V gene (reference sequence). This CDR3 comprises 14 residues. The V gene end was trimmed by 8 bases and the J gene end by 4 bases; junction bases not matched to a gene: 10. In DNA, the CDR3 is TGCGCCAGCCCCCGACAGGGCGTTAGCACTGAAGCTTTCTTT. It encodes CASPRQGVSTEAFF.

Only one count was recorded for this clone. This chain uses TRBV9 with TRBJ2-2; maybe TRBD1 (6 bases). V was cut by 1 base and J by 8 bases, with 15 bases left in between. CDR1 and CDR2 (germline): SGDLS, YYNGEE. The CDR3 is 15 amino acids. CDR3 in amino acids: CASSVTGTPLGELFF. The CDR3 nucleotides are TGTGCCAGCAGCGTAACAGGGACCCCTTTAGGGGAGCTGTTTTTT.

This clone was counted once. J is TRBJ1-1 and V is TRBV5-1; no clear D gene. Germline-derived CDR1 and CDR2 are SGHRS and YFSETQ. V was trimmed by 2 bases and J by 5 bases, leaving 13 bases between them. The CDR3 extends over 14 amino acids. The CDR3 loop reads CASSFGGWGTEAFF. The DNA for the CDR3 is TGCGCCAGCAGCTTTGGCGGGTGGGGTACTGAAGCTTTCTTT.

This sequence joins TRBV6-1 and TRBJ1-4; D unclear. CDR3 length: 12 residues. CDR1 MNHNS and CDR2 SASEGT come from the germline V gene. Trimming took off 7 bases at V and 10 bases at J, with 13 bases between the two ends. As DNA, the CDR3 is TGTGCCAGCACCCACTTGGAGGGAAAACTGTTTTTT. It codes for CASTHLEGKLFF.

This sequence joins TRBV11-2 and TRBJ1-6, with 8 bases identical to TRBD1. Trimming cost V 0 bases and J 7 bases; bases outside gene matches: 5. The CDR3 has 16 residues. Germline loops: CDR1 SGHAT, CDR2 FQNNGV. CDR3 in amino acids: CASSLEGTGANSPLHF. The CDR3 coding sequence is TGTGCCAGCAGCTTAGAAGGGACAGGCGCGAATTCACCCCTCCACTTT.